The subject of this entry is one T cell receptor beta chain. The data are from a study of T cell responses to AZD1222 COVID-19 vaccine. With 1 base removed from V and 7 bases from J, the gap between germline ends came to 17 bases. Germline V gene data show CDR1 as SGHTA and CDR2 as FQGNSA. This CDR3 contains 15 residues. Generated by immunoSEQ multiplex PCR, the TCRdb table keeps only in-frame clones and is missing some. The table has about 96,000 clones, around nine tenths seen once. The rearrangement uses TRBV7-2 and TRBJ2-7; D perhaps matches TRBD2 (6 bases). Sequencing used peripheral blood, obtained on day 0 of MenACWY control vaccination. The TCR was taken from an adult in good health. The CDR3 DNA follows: TGTGCCAGCAGCTTAGGAGGGTTGGATCGGGGGGAGCAGTACTTC. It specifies CASSLGGLDRGEQYF. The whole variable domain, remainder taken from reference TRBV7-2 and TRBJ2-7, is GAGVSQSPSNKVTEKGKDVELRCDPISGHTALYWYRQSLGQGLEFLIYFQGNSAPDKSGLPSDRFSAERTGGSVSTLTIQRTQQEDSAVYLCASSLGGLDRGEQYFGPGTRLTVT.